This T cell receptor beta chain was sequenced during a study of radiotherapy plus CTLA-4 blockade in lung cancer. Study-level findings and limits: In blood, early T cell clone dynamics reportedly predicted response best, together with interferon-beta. TCR clones from tumors expanded in blood after radiotherapy plus ipilimumab.

On this clone itself: As yet, its antigen is unknown. Other DNA sequences in this specimen translate into the identical CDR3.

This CDR3 comprises 16 residues. The germline V gene has CDR1 MNHEY and CDR2 SMNVEV (reference sequence). V was clipped by 7 bases and J by 0 bases, with 16 bases between them. Method: immunoSEQ multiplex PCR; TCRdb's copy keeps in-frame clones and lacks some. The sample lists approximately 73,000 clones, roughly 84% seen once, with around two fifths in the top ten. This rearrangement joins TRBV27 to TRBJ2-1, with D maybe TRBD2 (6 bases). The origin of this receptor is a human donor with non-small cell lung cancer that progressed on radiotherapy plus ipilimumab. This specimen consisted of peripheral blood, obtained from a patient treated with radiotherapy plus ipilimumab. CDR3 nucleotides: TGTGCCAGCACCACACTGGCGGGGAGCTCCTACAATGAGCAGTTCTTC. As protein: CASTTLAGSSYNEQFF.